Listed here is a single TCR beta chain. What it binds is unknown. Timing groups of about 4 and about 12 weeks for second doses were pooled. V was cut by 7 bases and J by 4 bases, with 13 bases left in between. CDR1 is SNHLY and CDR2 is FYNNEI in the germline V gene. The CDR3 has 13 residues. The data derive from a study of T cell responses to AZD1222 COVID-19 vaccine. Data came from immunoSEQ multiplex PCR; TCRdb stores just in-frame clones and leaves some out. Seen here are approximately 67,000 clones, roughly nine tenths observed once, and the top ten hold over 25%. Whole-study results and caveats: Donors, mostly white British, included more females; clonal diversity was possibly underestimated. Following two doses of AZD1222, Spike-specific TCR breadth and depth rose.

The V gene is TRBV2, the J gene TRBJ1-2; D might be TRBD1 (5 bases). The receptor was derived from an adult who received the AZD1222 COVID-19 vaccine. Sequenced here: peripheral blood, sampled 28 days after the second AZD1222 dose. The CDR3 loop reads CASISGASYGYTF. In nucleotides, the CDR3 is TGTGCCAGCATCTCCGGGGCCTCCTATGGCTACACCTTC.